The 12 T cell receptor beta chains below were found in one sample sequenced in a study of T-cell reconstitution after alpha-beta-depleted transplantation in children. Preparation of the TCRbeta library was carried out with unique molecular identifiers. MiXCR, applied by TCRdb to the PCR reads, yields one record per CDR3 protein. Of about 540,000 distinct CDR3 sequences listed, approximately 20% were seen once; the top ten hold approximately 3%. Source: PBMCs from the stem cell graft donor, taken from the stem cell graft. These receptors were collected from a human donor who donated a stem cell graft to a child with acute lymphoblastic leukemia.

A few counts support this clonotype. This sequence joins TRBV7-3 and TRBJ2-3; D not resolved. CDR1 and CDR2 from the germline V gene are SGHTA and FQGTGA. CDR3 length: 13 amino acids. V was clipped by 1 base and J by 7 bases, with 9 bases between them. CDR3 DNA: TGTGCCAGCAGCTTAAACGCCGGCCATACGCAGTATTTT. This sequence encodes CASSLNAGHTQYF.

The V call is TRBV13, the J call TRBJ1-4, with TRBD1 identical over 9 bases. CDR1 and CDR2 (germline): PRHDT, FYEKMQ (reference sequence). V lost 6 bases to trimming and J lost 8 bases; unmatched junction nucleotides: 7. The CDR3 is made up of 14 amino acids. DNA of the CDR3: TGTGCCAGCAGTAGCCGGGACAGGGTGGAAAAACTGTTTTTT. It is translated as CASSSRDRVEKLFF.

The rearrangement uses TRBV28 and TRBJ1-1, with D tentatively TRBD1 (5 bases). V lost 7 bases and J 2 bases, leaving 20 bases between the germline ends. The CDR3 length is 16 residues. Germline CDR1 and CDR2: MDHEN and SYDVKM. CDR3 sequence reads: CASTGSLGGGNTEAFF. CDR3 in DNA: TGTGCCAGCACCGGATCATTGGGGGGGGGTAACACTGAAGCTTTCTTT.

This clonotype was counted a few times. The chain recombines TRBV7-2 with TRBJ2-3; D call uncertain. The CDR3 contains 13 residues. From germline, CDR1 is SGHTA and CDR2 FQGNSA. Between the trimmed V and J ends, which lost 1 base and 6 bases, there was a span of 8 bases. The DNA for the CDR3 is TGTGCCAGCAGCTTAGTTCCAGGCGATACGCAGTATTTT. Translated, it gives CASSLVPGDTQYF.

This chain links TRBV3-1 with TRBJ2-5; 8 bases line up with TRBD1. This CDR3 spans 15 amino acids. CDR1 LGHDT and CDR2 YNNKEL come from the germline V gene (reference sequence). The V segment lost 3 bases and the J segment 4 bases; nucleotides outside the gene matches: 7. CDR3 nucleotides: TGTGCCAGCAGCCATCCCGGACAGGGAAGAGAGACCCAGTACTTC. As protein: CASSHPGQGRETQYF.

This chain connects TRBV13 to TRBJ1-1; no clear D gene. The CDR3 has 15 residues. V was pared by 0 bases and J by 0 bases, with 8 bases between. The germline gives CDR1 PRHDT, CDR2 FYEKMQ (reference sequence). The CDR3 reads CASSLGEGLNTEAFF. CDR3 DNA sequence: TGTGCCAGCAGCTTAGGGGAGGGCCTGAACACTGAAGCTTTCTTT.

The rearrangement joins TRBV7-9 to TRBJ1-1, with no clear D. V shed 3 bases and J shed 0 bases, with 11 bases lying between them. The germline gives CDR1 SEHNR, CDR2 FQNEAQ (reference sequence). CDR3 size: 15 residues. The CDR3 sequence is CASSFSGLLNTEAFF. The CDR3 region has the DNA TGTGCCAGCAGCTTTTCCGGGCTCTTGAACACTGAAGCTTTCTTT. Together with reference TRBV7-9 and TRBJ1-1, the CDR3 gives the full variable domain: DTGVSQNPRHKITKRGQNVTFRCDPISEHNRLYWYRQTLGQGPEFLTYFQNEAQLEKSRLLSDRFSAERPKGSFSTLEIQRTEQGDSAMYLCASSFSGLLNTEAFFGQGTRLTVV.

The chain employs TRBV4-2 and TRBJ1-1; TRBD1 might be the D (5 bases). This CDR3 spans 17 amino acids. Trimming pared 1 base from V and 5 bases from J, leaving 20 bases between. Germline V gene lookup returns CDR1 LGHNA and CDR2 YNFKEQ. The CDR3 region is CASSQGQRQVAKTEAFF. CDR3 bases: TGTGCCAGCAGCCAAGGACAGAGACAAGTCGCCAAGACTGAAGCTTTCTTT.

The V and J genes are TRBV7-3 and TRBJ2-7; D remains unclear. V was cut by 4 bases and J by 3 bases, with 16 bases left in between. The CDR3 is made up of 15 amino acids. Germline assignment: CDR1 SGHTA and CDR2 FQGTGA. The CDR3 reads CASSSGPARSYEQYF. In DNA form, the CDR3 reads TGTGCCAGCAGCTCAGGCCCAGCGCGGAGCTACGAGCAGTACTTC.

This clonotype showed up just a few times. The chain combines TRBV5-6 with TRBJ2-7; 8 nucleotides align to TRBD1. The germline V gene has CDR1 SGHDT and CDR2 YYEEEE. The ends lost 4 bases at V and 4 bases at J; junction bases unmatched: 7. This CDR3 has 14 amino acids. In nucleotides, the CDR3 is TGTGCCAGCAGCCTGCGGACAGGGAGATACGAGCAGTACTTC. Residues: CASSLRTGRYEQYF.

This CDR3 is CASSFGGKEYHEQFF. The CDR3 DNA follows: TGTGCCAGCAGCTTTGGCGGGAAAGAATACCATGAGCAGTTCTTC. This sequence joins TRBV7-2 and TRBJ2-1, with a tentative D call TRBD2 (6 bases). The V gene's germline CDR1 is SGHTA and CDR2 FQGNSA. The CDR3 extends over 15 amino acids. Trimming removed 3 bases from V and 8 bases from J, with 17 bases in between.

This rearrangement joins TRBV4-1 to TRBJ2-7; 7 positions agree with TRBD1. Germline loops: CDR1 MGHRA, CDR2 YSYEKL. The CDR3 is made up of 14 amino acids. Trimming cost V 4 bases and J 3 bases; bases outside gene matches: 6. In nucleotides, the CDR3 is TGCGCCAGCAGCCCCCGGGACAGCAACTACGAGCAGTACTTC. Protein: CASSPRDSNYEQYF.